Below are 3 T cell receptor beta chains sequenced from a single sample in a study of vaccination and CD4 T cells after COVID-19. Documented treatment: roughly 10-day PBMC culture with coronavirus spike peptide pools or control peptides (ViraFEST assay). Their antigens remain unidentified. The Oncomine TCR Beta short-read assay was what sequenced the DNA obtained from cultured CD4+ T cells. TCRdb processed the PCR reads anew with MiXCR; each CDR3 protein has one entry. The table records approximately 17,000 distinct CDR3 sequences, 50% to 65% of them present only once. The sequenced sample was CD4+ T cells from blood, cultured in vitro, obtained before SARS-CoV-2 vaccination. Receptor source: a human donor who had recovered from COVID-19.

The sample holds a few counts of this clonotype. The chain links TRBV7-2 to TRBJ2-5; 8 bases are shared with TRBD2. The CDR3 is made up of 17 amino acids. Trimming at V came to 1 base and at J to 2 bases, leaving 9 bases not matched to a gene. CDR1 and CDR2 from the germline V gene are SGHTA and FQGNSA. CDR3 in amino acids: CASSLGGTSGSQETQYF. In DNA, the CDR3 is TGTGCCAGCAGCTTAGGAGGGACCAGCGGGAGTCAAGAGACCCAGTACTTC. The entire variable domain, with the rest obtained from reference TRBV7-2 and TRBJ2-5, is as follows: GAGVSQSPSNKVTEKGKDVELRCDPISGHTALYWYRQSLGQGLEFLIYFQGNSAPDKSGLPSDRFSAERTGGSVSTLTIQRTQQEDSAVYLCASSLGGTSGSQETQYFGPGTRLLVL.

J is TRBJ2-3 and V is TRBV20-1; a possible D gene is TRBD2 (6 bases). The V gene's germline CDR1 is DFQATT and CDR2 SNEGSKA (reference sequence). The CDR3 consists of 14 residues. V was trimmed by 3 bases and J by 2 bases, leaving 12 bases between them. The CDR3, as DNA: TGCAGTGCTAGTGGTAGCGGAGCCACAGATACGCAGTATTTT. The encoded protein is CSASGSGATDTQYF.

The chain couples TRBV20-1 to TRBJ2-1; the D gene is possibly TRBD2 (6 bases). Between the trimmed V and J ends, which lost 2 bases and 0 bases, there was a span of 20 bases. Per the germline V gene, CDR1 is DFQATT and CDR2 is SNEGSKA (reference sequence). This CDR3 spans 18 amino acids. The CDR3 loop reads CSARNPGTFQSSYNEQFF. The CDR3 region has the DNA TGCAGTGCTAGAAACCCCGGGACTTTTCAAAGCTCCTACAATGAGCAGTTCTTC.